The 10 T cell receptor beta chains listed next were all sequenced from one sample in a study of blood T cell repertoires in COVID-19. Assay used: immunoSEQ multiplex PCR; TCRdb lists only in-frame clones, some missing. The data show under 200,000 clones, roughly 85% seen once. Sample: peripheral blood. Receptors were obtained from a woman in her forties or fifties with COVID-19, enrolled during active disease.

This clone turned up a few times. The chain couples TRBV6-6 to TRBJ2-7; tentatively, D is TRBD2 (5 bases). The length of the CDR3 is 13 residues. The V gene's germline CDR1 is MNHNY and CDR2 SVGAGI (reference sequence). V was cut by 1 base and J by 6 bases, with 10 bases left in between. As DNA, the CDR3 is TGTGCCAGCAGTTACTTGACGAGCGGCGAGCAGTACTTC. Amino acid sequence: CASSYLTSGEQYF.

The chain has TRBV19 and TRBJ1-4; TRBD1 might be the D (5 bases). Germline V gene data show CDR1 as LNHDA and CDR2 as SQIVND (reference sequence). V lost 5 bases and J lost 4, with 14 bases in between. The CDR3 runs to 15 residues. CDR3 sequence (DNA): TGTGCCAGTAGTCTGAGGGGAGGCTATAATGAAAAACTGTTTTTT. The encoded protein is CASSLRGGYNEKLFF.

The chain is built from TRBV9 and TRBJ2-6; D may be TRBD1 (5 bases). In germline, CDR1 is SGDLS, CDR2 YYNGEE. The ends were cut back, 6 bases at V and 0 bases at J, with 13 bases in the middle. There are 16 residues in the CDR3. The CDR3 is CASKGAASSGANVLTF. In nucleotides, the CDR3 is TGTGCCAGCAAAGGGGCAGCGAGCTCTGGGGCCAACGTCCTGACTTTC. The full variable domain, its missing parts supplied by reference TRBV9 and TRBJ2-6, is DSGVTQTPKHLITATGQRVTLRCSPRSGDLSVYWYQQSLDQGLQFLIQYYNGEERAKGNILERFSAQQFPDLHSELNLSSLELGDSALYFCASKGAASSGANVLTFGAGSRLTVL.

The gene calls are TRBV4-2 and TRBJ2-5, with a tentative D call TRBD1 (5 bases). The V gene's germline CDR1 is LGHNA and CDR2 YNFKEQ. The V end lost 0 bases, the J end lost 2 bases, and 10 bases lay between the germline ends. The CDR3 extends over 15 amino acids. CDR3 in amino acids: CASSQERQSQETQYF. The CDR3 DNA sequence: TGTGCCAGCAGCCAAGAGAGACAGAGTCAAGAGACCCAGTACTTC.

The chain joins TRBV2 to TRBJ2-1; perhaps TRBD2 as D (6 bases). Trimming stripped 11 bases from V and 4 bases from J, with 21 bases between. The CDR3 runs to 15 residues. Germline CDR1 is SNHLY and CDR2 is FYNNEI. The CDR3 here is CAGKGTGEEYNEQFF. In DNA, the CDR3 is TGTGCCGGCAAGGGAACGGGAGAGGAGTACAATGAGCAGTTCTTC.

The chain has TRBV20-1 and TRBJ1-6; a weak D match, TRBD1 (6 bases). Per germline, CDR1 DFQATT and CDR2 SNEGSKA (reference sequence). The CDR3 loop spans 15 amino acids. The germline V and J ends were trimmed by 3 bases and 4 bases, with 13 bases remaining between them. This CDR3 reads CSASQGIIYNSPLHF. The CDR3 DNA reads TGCAGTGCTAGTCAGGGGATAATATATAATTCACCCCTCCACTTT.

The chain carries TRBV4-1 and TRBJ2-7; 15 bases fit TRBD2. The CDR3 runs to 17 residues. V gave up 2 bases and J gave up 2 bases; unmatched junction bases: 4. From germline, CDR1 is MGHRA and CDR2 YSYEKL. For the CDR3, the DNA is TGCGCCAGCAGCCAACCGGGACTAGCGGGGGGAACCTACGAGCAGTACTTC. This codes for CASSQPGLAGGTYEQYF.

This chain connects TRBV19 to TRBJ1-2; D is ambiguous. In germline, CDR1 is LNHDA, CDR2 SQIVND (reference sequence). This CDR3 is 11 amino acids long. Trimming cost V 4 bases and J 6 bases, with 6 bases left between them. In DNA, the CDR3 is TGTGCCAGTAGTACTATAGATGGCTACACCTTC. Residues: CASSTIDGYTF.

This chain joins TRBV11-3 and TRBJ1-1; D may be TRBD1 (5 bases). Germline V gene lookup returns CDR1 SGHNT and CDR2 YENEEA. V was shortened by 5 bases and J by 7 bases, with 14 bases between the two germline ends. This CDR3 has 13 residues. The CDR3, as DNA: TGTGCCAGCAGCCCCGGCCAGGGTCGTGAAGCTTTCTTT. The encoded protein is CASSPGQGREAFF.

This chain uses TRBV30 with TRBJ1-2; D ambiguous. The germline V and J ends were trimmed by 0 bases and 7 bases, with 6 bases remaining between them. From germline, CDR1 is GTSNPN and CDR2 SVGIG (reference sequence). The CDR3 is 11 residues long. In nucleotides, the CDR3 is TGTGCCTGGAGTGTCGTTCGTGGCTACACCTTC. As protein: CAWSVVRGYTF.